This is a list of T cell receptor beta chains from one sample in a study of shared clonotypes between healthy human individuals. Libraries were prepared by immunoSEQ multiplex PCR; TCRdb keeps only in-frame clonotypes and omits some of them. The data show approximately 2.4 million clones, around 95% seen once. The sample comprised naive CD4+ T cells sorted from blood. The receptor source for this set is a young man in good health. Each CDR3 is given with its conserved first and last residue. A D gene is named only where the DNA matches it firmly. The size field is filled for only some rows; it gives once, few, many or a size class.

CDR3: CATSGTGQETQYF
DNA: TGTGCCACCTCCGGGACAGGACAAGAGACCCAGTACTTC
D: TRBD1
V: TRBV10-3
J: TRBJ2-5
size: NA

CDR3: CASIVTPTANTGELFF
DNA: TGTGCCAGCATTGTGACTCCCACCGCGAACACCGGGGAGCTGTTTTTT
D: NA
V: TRBV2
J: TRBJ2-2
size: NA

CDR3: CASGEGLANTGELFF
DNA: TGTGCCAGCGGGGAGGGACTAGCGAACACCGGGGAGCTGTTTTTT
D: TRBD2
V: TRBV7-2
J: TRBJ2-2
size: NA

CDR3: CSATVGGGSYEQYF
DNA: TGCAGCGCGACGGTAGGCGGGGGGTCCTACGAGCAGTACTTC
D: TRBD2
V: TRBV29-1
J: TRBJ2-7
size: NA

CDR3: CASSYRGEISYEQYF
DNA: TGTGCCAGCAGCTACAGGGGAGAGATCTCCTACGAGCAGTACTTC
D: TRBD1
V: TRBV7-8
J: TRBJ2-7
size: NA

CDR3: CASSSRRGSYEQYF
DNA: TGTGCCAGCAGCTCCCGGCGGGGCTCCTACGAGCAGTACTTC
D: NA
V: TRBV5-6
J: TRBJ2-7
size: NA

CDR3: CASSSQRGNQETQYF
DNA: TGTGCCAGCTCATCACAGCGGGGGAACCAAGAGACCCAGTACTTC
D: TRBD2
V: TRBV18
J: TRBJ2-5
size: once

CDR3: CASTGTRNTGELFF
DNA: TGTGCCAGCACCGGGACCCGGAACACCGGGGAGCTGTTTTTT
D: NA
V: TRBV6-1
J: TRBJ2-2
size: NA

CDR3: CSVGDRTYEQYF
DNA: TGCAGCGTAGGGGACCGCACGTACGAGCAGTACTTC
D: NA
V: TRBV29-1
J: TRBJ2-7
size: NA

CDR3: CAWSTGGTPSREQYF
DNA: TGTGCCTGGTCGACCGGGGGGACCCCCTCTCGGGAGCAGTACTTC
D: TRBD2
V: TRBV30
J: TRBJ2-7
size: once

CDR3: CASSESLADRGYGYTF
DNA: TGTGCCAGCAGTGAAAGTTTAGCGGATAGAGGGTATGGCTACACCTTC
D: NA
V: TRBV6-1
J: TRBJ1-2
size: once

CDR3: CASSVQGGPAHLNEQYF
DNA: TGTGCCAGCAGCGTGCAGGGGGGACCCGCTCATCTGAACGAGCAGTACTTC
D: NA
V: TRBV9
J: TRBJ2-7
size: NA

CDR3: CASSYGRAHEQYF
DNA: TGTGCCAGCAGTTACGGCAGGGCCCACGAGCAGTACTTC
D: NA
V: TRBV6-5
J: TRBJ2-7
size: NA

CDR3: CASSLSGDNSNQPQHF
DNA: TGTGCCAGCAGTTTATCAGGGGACAATAGCAATCAGCCCCAGCATTTT
D: NA
V: TRBV27
J: TRBJ1-5
size: NA

CDR3: CASSLQGVAGELFF
DNA: TGTGCCAGCAGCTTACAGGGAGTAGCCGGGGAGCTGTTTTTT
D: NA
V: TRBV7-3
J: TRBJ2-2
size: NA

CDR3: CAWRTGPNYGYTF
DNA: TGTGCCTGGAGGACAGGACCTAACTATGGCTACACCTTC
D: NA
V: TRBV30
J: TRBJ1-2
size: NA

CDR3: CASSLSSPWTGVYEQFF
DNA: TGCGCCAGCAGCTTGTCGTCACCGTGGACAGGGGTGTATGAGCAGTTCTTC
D: TRBD1
V: TRBV5-1
J: TRBJ2-1
size: NA

CDR3: CASSQGEDRGRNEQYF
DNA: TGTGCCAGCAGCCAAGGTGAGGACAGGGGAAGGAACGAGCAGTACTTC
D: TRBD1
V: TRBV4-2
J: TRBJ2-7
size: once

CDR3: CASSLGLAGGPKDTQYF
DNA: TGCGCCAGCAGCCTCGGACTAGCGGGGGGGCCGAAAGATACGCAGTATTTT
D: TRBD2
V: TRBV4-1
J: TRBJ2-3
size: once

CDR3: CASSRTQGYTEAFF
DNA: TGTGCCAGCAGCCGGACACAGGGTTACACTGAAGCTTTCTTT
D: NA
V: TRBV14
J: TRBJ1-1
size: NA

CDR3: CAWTRGRSNEKLFF
DNA: TGTGCCTGGACCAGGGGGCGGTCTAATGAAAAACTGTTTTTT
D: TRBD1
V: TRBV30
J: TRBJ1-4
size: NA

CDR3: CASSIRREAAYNEQFF
DNA: TGTGCCAGTAGTATACGACGGGAGGCCGCCTACAATGAGCAGTTCTTC
D: TRBD2
V: TRBV19
J: TRBJ2-1
size: NA

CDR3: CASRASTDTQYF
DNA: TGTGCCAGCAGAGCTAGCACAGATACGCAGTATTTT
D: NA
V: TRBV2
J: TRBJ2-3
size: NA

CDR3: CASRPGQLGDGYTF
DNA: TGTGCCAGCAGACCGGGACAGTTAGGGGATGGCTACACCTTC
D: TRBD1
V: TRBV28
J: TRBJ1-2
size: NA

CDR3: CASGTGHQPQHF
DNA: TGTGCCAGTGGGACAGGGCATCAGCCCCAGCATTTT
D: TRBD1
V: TRBV6-5
J: TRBJ1-5
size: once

CDR3: CASSLGVNSNQPQHF
DNA: TGTGCCAGCAGCTTAGGGGTGAATAGCAATCAGCCCCAGCATTTT
D: NA
V: TRBV11-2
J: TRBJ1-5
size: NA

CDR3: CASSYHGLTLHF
DNA: TGTGCCAGCAGTTACCACGGCCTCACCCTCCACTTT
D: NA
V: TRBV6-5
J: TRBJ1-6
size: NA

CDR3: CASSPGQGREKLFF
DNA: TGTGCCAGTTCACCGGGACAGGGAAGGGAAAAACTGTTTTTT
D: TRBD1
V: TRBV2
J: TRBJ1-4
size: NA

CDR3: CASSRLGGTEKLFF
DNA: TGTGCCAGCTCACGATTAGGGGGTACGGAAAAACTGTTTTTT
D: NA
V: TRBV18
J: TRBJ1-4
size: NA

CDR3: CASSQTADSPLHF
DNA: TGTGCCAGCAGCCAAACCGCCGATTCACCCCTCCACTTT
D: NA
V: TRBV7-3
J: TRBJ1-6
size: NA

CDR3: CASSLGGGVGYTF
DNA: TGTGCCAGCAGCTTAGGGGGAGGGGTTGGCTACACCTTC
D: NA
V: TRBV7-2
J: TRBJ1-2
size: NA

CDR3: CASSPLAGWNEQFF
DNA: TGTGCCAGCAGTCCATTAGCGGGGTGGAATGAGCAGTTCTTC
D: TRBD2
V: TRBV6-5
J: TRBJ2-1
size: once

CDR3: CATRPRLSGTANQETQYF
DNA: TGTGCCACCAGGCCAAGACTCTCCGGGACAGCGAATCAAGAGACCCAGTACTTC
D: TRBD1
V: TRBV25-1
J: TRBJ2-5
size: NA

CDR3: CASSERRTGGDTEAFF
DNA: TGCGCCAGCAGTGAACGACGGACAGGAGGGGACACTGAAGCTTTCTTT
D: TRBD1
V: TRBV10-1
J: TRBJ1-1
size: NA

CDR3: CASSSQKLLNYGYTF
DNA: TGTGCCAGCAGCTCGCAGAAGCTACTTAACTATGGCTACACCTTC
D: NA
V: TRBV5-4
J: TRBJ1-2
size: NA

CDR3: CASTPTGGRTDTQYF
DNA: TGCGCCAGCACACCCACAGGGGGCCGCACAGATACGCAGTATTTT
D: TRBD1
V: TRBV5-1
J: TRBJ2-3
size: NA

CDR3: CARSLWSTDYGYTF
DNA: TGTGCCAGAAGCTTATGGTCAACAGACTATGGCTACACCTTC
D: NA
V: TRBV7-5
J: TRBJ1-2
size: NA

CDR3: CASRLTSERTDTQYF
DNA: TGTGCCAGCAGATTGACTAGCGAACGCACAGATACGCAGTATTTT
D: TRBD2
V: TRBV6-5
J: TRBJ2-3
size: NA

CDR3: CASSPGTRSTDTQYF
DNA: TGCGCCAGCAGTCCCGGGACTAGAAGCACAGATACGCAGTATTTT
D: TRBD2
V: TRBV5-1
J: TRBJ2-3
size: NA

CDR3: CASTPRGANTEAFF
DNA: TGTGCCAGTACCCCCAGGGGGGCGAACACTGAAGCTTTCTTT
D: TRBD1
V: TRBV19
J: TRBJ1-1
size: NA

CDR3: CAISRTSGSENEQFF
DNA: TGTGCCATCAGTAGAACTAGCGGTTCAGAGAATGAGCAGTTCTTC
D: TRBD2
V: TRBV10-3
J: TRBJ2-1
size: NA

CDR3: CASSVGRGNYNEQFF
DNA: TGTGCCAGCAGTGTGGGGCGGGGTAACTACAATGAGCAGTTCTTC
D: NA
V: TRBV2
J: TRBJ2-1
size: NA

CDR3: CASSYKTGPTDTQYF
DNA: TGCGCCAGCAGCTATAAGACAGGTCCGACAGATACGCAGTATTTT
D: NA
V: TRBV5-1
J: TRBJ2-3
size: NA

CDR3: CAWIRIRDRGYSWYNEQFF
DNA: TGTGCCTGGATCCGGATCCGGGACAGGGGGTACTCGTGGTACAATGAGCAGTTCTTC
D: TRBD1
V: TRBV30
J: TRBJ2-1
size: once

CDR3: CASSPSGGQGEQYF
DNA: TGTGCCAGCAGCCCCAGCGGGGGGCAGGGGGAGCAGTACTTC
D: TRBD2
V: TRBV7-3
J: TRBJ2-7
size: NA

CDR3: CASTSGGTGEQYF
DNA: TGTGCCAGCACTAGCGGGGGCACTGGGGAGCAGTACTTC
D: TRBD2
V: TRBV28
J: TRBJ2-7
size: once

CDR3: CAWMTSGRPYEQYF
DNA: TGTGCCTGGATGACTAGCGGGAGACCCTACGAGCAGTACTTC
D: TRBD2
V: TRBV30
J: TRBJ2-7
size: NA

CDR3: CSVETGGTYEQYF
DNA: TGCAGCGTGGAGACAGGGGGCACCTACGAGCAGTACTTC
D: TRBD1
V: TRBV29-1
J: TRBJ2-7
size: NA

CDR3: CSGRTGYSYTF
DNA: TGCAGCGGCCGGACAGGGTATAGCTACACCTTC
D: TRBD1
V: TRBV29-1
J: TRBJ1-2
size: NA

CDR3: CASSLSTSGGSSYEQYF
DNA: TGCGCCAGCAGCTTGTCGACTAGCGGGGGGTCTTCCTACGAGCAGTACTTC
D: TRBD2
V: TRBV5-1
J: TRBJ2-7
size: once

CDR3: CASSRQGAQEKLFF
DNA: TGTGCCAGCTCACGACAGGGGGCTCAAGAAAAACTGTTTTTT
D: TRBD1
V: TRBV18
J: TRBJ1-4
size: NA

CDR3: CASMLAENTGELFF
DNA: TGTGCCAGCATGCTAGCGGAGAACACCGGGGAGCTGTTTTTT
D: TRBD2
V: TRBV2
J: TRBJ2-2
size: NA

CDR3: CASSLAGGTYNEQFF
DNA: TGCGCCAGCAGCTTGGCGGGGGGGACCTACAATGAGCAGTTCTTC
D: TRBD2
V: TRBV5-1
J: TRBJ2-1
size: NA

CDR3: CASSISGLAGDEQYF
DNA: TGTGCCAGTAGTATAAGCGGACTAGCGGGAGACGAGCAGTACTTC
D: TRBD2
V: TRBV19
J: TRBJ2-7
size: NA

CDR3: CASSDSYGYTF
DNA: TGTGCCAGCAGTGACAGCTATGGCTACACCTTC
D: NA
V: TRBV2
J: TRBJ1-2
size: NA

CDR3: CASSPRITSSYEQYF
DNA: TGTGCCAGCAGCCCCCGGATAACTAGCTCCTACGAGCAGTACTTC
D: NA
V: TRBV11-2
J: TRBJ2-7
size: NA